What follows is one T cell receptor (beta chain) and its context. The data derive from a study of blood T cell repertoires in COVID-19. Background on the study: PBMCs, B-cell-depleted T cells, or T cells provided the cDNA or gDNA that made up the material.

The data were produced by immunoSEQ multiplex PCR, yet TCRdb's version contains in-frame clones alone and is incomplete. The sample has about 190,000 clones, 75% to 90% seen once. Trimming left V 1 base short and J 4 bases short, with 10 bases between. The CDR3 sequence is 14 residues long. From germline, CDR1 is MNHNS and CDR2 SASEGT. The origin of this receptor is a woman between 35 and 50 years old with acute or convalescent COVID-19. The chain joins TRBV6-1 to TRBJ1-2, with D possibly TRBD1 on 6 matching bases. The specimen sequenced was peripheral blood. CDR3 sequence reads: CASSEGTVTYGYTF. DNA for the CDR3: TGTGCCAGCAGTGAAGGGACAGTTACCTATGGCTACACCTTC.